This T cell receptor beta chain was found in a study of cytomegalovirus exposure and HLA in healthy donors. Across the study: A later analysis reported the 120 or so validation repertoires used the same platform as the approximately 660 first-cohort repertoires.

Study-level points and caveats: Investigators reported 150 to 200 TCR beta chains as tied to cytomegalovirus. Reported results showed that the classifier diagnosed cytomegalovirus status with high specificity and sensitivity.

This table comes from immunoSEQ multiplex PCR, and its TCRdb copy is limited to in-frame clones, with some not included. Of approximately 140,000 clones in the sample, roughly nine tenths were seen once. Trimming removed 6 bases from V and 5 bases from J; junction bases left unmatched: 6. The CDR3 sequence is 14 residues long. CDR1 is ENHRY and CDR2 is SYGVKD in the germline V gene. Points on this clone: The antigen remains unidentified.

Among the approximately 110 subjects of the validation cohort, separate from the approximately 660-subject first cohort, were the donors. Sequencing input: PBMCs. This TCR derives from a young man in good health and CMV-seronegative. The V gene is TRBV10-3, the J gene TRBJ1-2; 10 bases align to TRBD1. The CDR3: CAIRGTGDMYGYTF. CDR3 coding DNA: TGTGCCATCAGGGGGACAGGGGACATGTATGGCTACACCTTC.